This T cell receptor (beta chain) was sequenced in a study of blood T cell repertoires in COVID-19. Study at large: COVID-19 samples, acute and convalescent, were from the United States, Italy and Spain. PBMCs, B-cell-depleted T cells, or T cells were the source of the cDNA or gDNA that made up the material.

Per germline, CDR1 MNHEY and CDR2 SVGEGT. V lost 2 bases to trimming and J lost 3 bases, with 12 bases between them. The CDR3 loop spans 15 amino acids. Clones were read by immunoSEQ multiplex PCR, and TCRdb kept only the in-frame ones, dropping some. The repertoire holds approximately 110,000 clones, with 65% to 90% as singletons. This clonotype originated in a man aged 80 or over with acute or convalescent COVID-19. Input material: peripheral blood. The V gene is TRBV6-2 or TRBV6-3, the J gene TRBJ2-3; D is perhaps TRBD1 (6 bases). The CDR3 here is CASSYARDNTDTQYF. The CDR3 DNA sequence: TGTGCCAGCAGTTACGCTAGGGACAATACAGATACGCAGTATTTT.